Below, one TCR beta chain is given with its context. Its specificity is unknown. These data originate in a study of T cells after yellow fever vaccination. Study details: SMART-Seq v4 Ultra Low Input prepared the low-cell-number fractions.

Study-level results: The study re-detected most primary-vaccination clones after the booster (about 96% CD4, around 89% CD8).

Template switching with 5'RACE generated the TCR cDNA and added a universal primer site and UMIs. TCRdb independently ran MiXCR on the 5' RACE reads; one entry per CDR3 protein. The data contain roughly 340,000 distinct CDR3 sequences, roughly 4% of them singletons. Germline V gene data show CDR1 as LGHDT and CDR2 as YNNKEL (reference sequence). This CDR3 comprises 14 residues. Unmatched junction bases numbered 3, after V lost 1 base and J lost 3 bases. The starting material was PBMCs, obtained 5 days after the yellow fever booster vaccination. The chain recombines TRBV3-1 with TRBJ2-7; 7 bases agree with TRBD1. The sequence was obtained from a man aged 18-30 years who received the YFV17D yellow fever vaccine. CDR3 sequence (DNA): TGTGCCAGCAGCCAAGTAAACAGGGGCTACGAGCAGTACTTC. Translating gives CASSQVNRGYEQYF.